Listed here are 11 T cell receptor beta chains from one sample, sequenced in a study of tumor and adjacent non-tumor tissue in lung cancer. TCRbeta libraries were built with three rounds of nested PCR, modified from ARM-PCR. TCRdb reprocessed the multiplex PCR reads via MiXCR and lists one record per CDR3 protein. The table has tens of thousands of distinct CDR3 sequences, around 70% seen once; the top ten hold around a quarter. No cell sorting was done before RNA was extracted from the tissue. Distant lung tissue was collected more than 3 cm away from the tumor edge. The sample consisted of distant non-tumor lung tissue. The receptors originated from a woman between 45 and 65 years old with non-small cell lung cancer.

Of note for this clonotype: Since a much larger clone is just one base distant, this may be a read error. The chain links TRBV12-3 or TRBV12-4 to TRBJ2-7; 8 nucleotides match TRBD1. J was trimmed by 6 bases and V by 7 bases; bases with no gene match: 5. There are 12 residues in the CDR3. The CDR3 DNA reads as TGTGCCAGCAATAGACAGGGGAGCGAGCAGTACTTC. Translated, it gives CASNRQGSEQYF.

This clonotype occurred once. The germline gene is not matched at one end of the junction; a read error may be the cause. The gene calls are TRBV6-2 or TRBV6-3 and TRBJ1-1; TRBD1 aligns across 8 bases. The CDR3 runs to 15 residues. Looked up from germline, CDR1 is MNHEY and CDR2 is SVGEGT. DNA of the CDR3: TGTGCCAACGGTGGTGACAGGGGCGGGTACACTGAAGCTTTCTTC. Translated, it gives CANGGDRGGYTEAFF.

About this clonotype itself: One end of the junction is discordant with germline, which a read error may explain. The chain has TRBV29-1 and TRBJ2-1; D not certain. The CDR3 length is 13 residues. Per the germline V gene, CDR1 is SQVTM and CDR2 is ANQGSEA. This chain's CDR3 is CIVATDPYNEQFF. The CDR3 nucleotides read TGCATCGTTGCTACGGACCCCTACAATGAGCAGTTCTTC.

Of note for this clonotype: The junction differs from germline at one of its ends, possibly a read error. This chain links TRBV6-1 with TRBJ2-5; no clear D gene. This CDR3 region has 12 residues. The germline V gene encodes CDR1 MNHNS and CDR2 SASEGT. Here the CDR3 reads CPSSALRETQYF. The CDR3 DNA sequence: TGTCCCAGTAGTGCCCTCCGGGAGACCCAGTACTTC.

The rearrangement links TRBV11-2 to TRBJ2-1; 9 nucleotides agree with TRBD2. Germline assignment: CDR1 SGHAT and CDR2 FQNNGV. V was clipped by 9 bases and J by 8 bases; unmatched bases: 14. The CDR3 consists of 15 residues. Written as DNA, the CDR3 is TGTGCCAGTAGTATTAACCCTAGCGGGAAATATGAGCAGTTCTTC. Translating gives CASSINPSGKYEQFF.

Of note for this clonotype: A much larger clone is a single base away; this may be a read error. The rearrangement joins TRBV5-6 to TRBJ2-7, with a tentative D call TRBD1 (6 bases). Germline V gene data show CDR1 as SGHDT and CDR2 as YYEEEE. V was clipped by 4 bases and J by 2 bases, with 34 bases between them. The CDR3 totals 21 residues. In DNA, the CDR3 is TGTGCCAGCAGCCCCGGCACGGGTGCTCGAAGGGGACACTACTTTACCTACGAGCAGTACTTC. Translated, it gives CASSPGTGARRGHYFTYEQYF.

About this clonotype: It may be a read error: a sequence one base away is much more abundant. The V call is TRBV5-5, the J call TRBJ1-5; no clear D gene. This CDR3 is built from 14 residues. Germline V lookup: CDR1 SGHKS, CDR2 YYEKEE (reference sequence). V shed 4 bases and J shed 5 bases, with 13 bases lying between them. CDR3 amino acids: CASSRAPRDQPQHF. In DNA form, the CDR3 reads TGTGCCAGCAGCCGGGCCCCTCGGGATCAGCCCCAGCATTTT.

The J gene is TRBJ2-7, the V gene TRBV4-1; unclear D gene. V lost 0 bases and J lost 9, with 12 bases in between. Germline lookup yields CDR1 MGHRA and CDR2 YSYEKL. This CDR3 has 13 residues. The chain's CDR3 is CASSQEWGQVQYF. The DNA for the CDR3 is TGCGCCAGCAGCCAAGAATGGGGTCAGGTGCAGTACTTC.

Turning to this clonotype: A read error may be the cause here, since a much bigger clone is one base away. This sequence joins TRBV12-3 or TRBV12-4 and TRBJ2-3; D not certain. CDR3 length: 11 residues. The V gene lost 6 bases and the J gene lost 2 bases, with 3 bases spanning the gap. The CDR3: CASRSTDTQYF. The DNA of the CDR3 is TGTGCCAGCAGATCCACAGATACGCAGTATTTT.

As to this clonotype: A read error may be the cause here, since a much bigger clone is one base away. The chain employs TRBV12-3 or TRBV12-4 and TRBJ2-5, with 7 bases lining up with TRBD1. V trimming: 6 bases; J trimming: 2 bases; junction bases outside the gene matches: 6. This CDR3 is 14 amino acids long. Here the CDR3 reads CASSVRGLQETQYF. The DNA of the CDR3 is TGTGCCAGCAGCGTGAGGGGGCTGCAAGAGACCCAGTACTTC.

The chain couples TRBV6-1 to TRBJ2-3, with TRBD2 matching 15 bases. The CDR3 has 14 residues. Trimming took 7 bases from V and 6 from J; bases not matched to a gene: 2. The germline CDR1 and CDR2 sequences are MNHNS and SASEGT. CDR3 protein: CASNGTSGRDTQYF. CDR3 bases: TGTGCCAGCAATGGGACTAGCGGGAGGGATACGCAGTATTTT.